These 30 T cell receptor beta chains were all obtained from the same sample, sequenced in a study of PD-L1 blockade in urothelial cancer. Here immunoSEQ multiplex PCR was the method, and the copy in TCRdb shows in-frame clones only, minus some. In the table there are some 100,000 clones, about 91% of which are singletons. The material was PBMCs, obtained around atezolizumab (anti-PD-L1) treatment. The receptors were gathered from a woman older than 75 with urothelial cancer.

The rearrangement uses TRBV7-2 and TRBJ2-7; D remains unclear. The CDR3 runs 16 residues. Germline V gives CDR1 SGHTA, CDR2 FQGNSA. Trimming removed 1 base at V and 6 bases at J, with 19 bases between. CDR3 sequence: CASSLDGIRESGEQYF. The CDR3 bases are TGTGCCAGCAGCTTAGACGGAATTCGAGAGTCAGGCGAGCAGTACTTC. The complete variable domain, with remaining parts taken from reference TRBV7-2 and TRBJ2-7, reads GAGVSQSPSNKVTEKGKDVELRCDPISGHTALYWYRQSLGQGLEFLIYFQGNSAPDKSGLPSDRFSAERTGGSVSTLTIQRTQQEDSAVYLCASSLDGIRESGEQYFGPGTRLTVT.

V usage is TRBV27 and J usage is TRBJ2-7; weak D call: TRBD2 (5 bases). The CDR3 consists of 14 residues. Trimming stripped 4 bases from V and 1 base from J, with 11 bases between. Germline lookup yields CDR1 MNHEY and CDR2 SMNVEV (reference sequence). The CDR3 here is CASSSRLFSYEQYF. In nucleotides, the CDR3 is TGTGCCAGCAGTTCAAGACTATTTTCCTACGAGCAGTACTTC.

This sequence joins TRBV5-1 and TRBJ2-7; D is perhaps TRBD2 (5 bases). Trimming pared 4 bases from V and 0 bases from J, leaving 14 bases between. Germline lookup yields CDR1 SGHRS and CDR2 YFSETQ. The CDR3 spans 15 residues. The CDR3: CASSLQQGSSYEQYF. DNA of the CDR3: TGCGCCAGCAGCCTGCAACAAGGGAGCTCCTACGAGCAGTACTTC. The full variable domain, its missing parts supplied by reference TRBV5-1 and TRBJ2-7, is KAGVTQTPRYLIKTRGQQVTLSCSPISGHRSVSWYQQTPGQGLQFLFEYFSETQRNKGNFPGRFSGRQFSNSRSEMNVSTLELGDSALYLCASSLQQGSSYEQYFGPGTRLTVT.

The rearrangement uses TRBV7-9 and TRBJ2-7; the match to TRBD1 covers 10 bases. V lost 8 bases to trimming and J lost 4 bases; unmatched junction nucleotides: 5. CDR3 length: 13 residues. Germline values: CDR1 SEHNR, CDR2 FQNEAQ (reference sequence). CDR3 sequence: CASLRTGGYEQYF. The CDR3 bases are TGTGCCAGCCTTAGGACAGGGGGGTACGAGCAGTACTTC.

In regard to this clone: Compared with germline, one end of the junction differs, possibly owing to a read error. The V call is TRBV13, the J call TRBJ2-3; weak D call: TRBD1 (6 bases). The CDR3 loop spans 17 amino acids. The germline gives CDR1 PRHDT, CDR2 FYEKMQ (reference sequence). The CDR3 DNA sequence: TGTGCCAGCAGCCTAGGGGTGGGCAGGGGTTCCGCAGATACGCAGTATTTT. Translating it yields CASSLGVGRGSADTQYF.

The chain has TRBV7-8 and TRBJ2-3; 7 nucleotides match TRBD1. CDR3 size: 15 residues. The junction had 5 bases not matched to a gene; V was cut back by 3 bases and J by 2 bases. Per the germline V gene, CDR1 is SGHVS and CDR2 is FQNEAQ. The CDR3 is CASSLTGSLTDTQYF. CDR3 nucleotide sequence: TGTGCCAGCAGCTTGACAGGGAGTCTCACAGATACGCAGTATTTT.

The V and J genes are TRBV28 and TRBJ2-7; 7 bases are shared with TRBD1. Germline V gene lookup returns CDR1 MDHEN and CDR2 SYDVKM. The trim removed 3 bases at V and 3 bases at J, leaving 2 bases unmatched. This CDR3 spans 13 amino acids. In DNA form, the CDR3 reads TGTGCCAGCAGTTTGAACAGGGGCTACGAGCAGTACTTC. Translation gives CASSLNRGYEQYF.

The chain has TRBV6-5 and TRBJ2-1; possible D gene TRBD2, 5 bases. The V and J ends lost 5 bases and 5 bases respectively, with 10 bases between them. This CDR3 contains 13 residues. The germline CDR1 and CDR2 sequences are MNHEY and SVGAGI. The DNA for the CDR3 is TGTGCCAGCAGTGCCGTCGGGGACAATGAGCAGTTCTTC. Its protein is CASSAVGDNEQFF.

This clone was seen only once. This chain uses TRBV28 with TRBJ1-2; D is perhaps TRBD1 (6 bases). The CDR3 has 14 amino acids. Germline CDR1 reads MDHEN; CDR2 reads SYDVKM. V was shortened by 2 bases and J by 4 bases, with 11 bases between the two germline ends. Here the CDR3 reads CASSLGAGAYGYTF. Written as DNA, the CDR3 is TGTGCCAGCAGTTTAGGGGCAGGGGCCTATGGCTACACCTTC.

V and J are TRBV4-2 and TRBJ2-6, with 10 bases aligning to TRBD1. Losses at the gene ends were 6 bases for V and 3 bases for J; bases not matched to a gene: 11. The CDR3 runs to 18 residues. Looked up from germline, CDR1 is LGHNA and CDR2 is YNFKEQ. The CDR3 loop reads CASSNRDRGRFGANVLTF. The DNA of the CDR3 is TGTGCCAGCAGTAACCGGGACAGGGGACGATTTGGGGCCAACGTCCTGACTTTC.

The chain is built from TRBV5-8 and TRBJ1-1; D remains ambiguous. V lost 1 base and J lost 3, with 10 bases in between. The CDR3 covers 14 residues. Looked up from germline, CDR1 is SGHTS and CDR2 is YDEGEE. The CDR3: CASSLLPGDTEAFF. Here the CDR3 DNA reads TGTGCCAGCAGCTTGTTGCCAGGCGACACTGAAGCTTTCTTT.

The chain joins TRBV5-1 to TRBJ2-3; 9 positions agree with TRBD2. Germline CDR1 SGHRS, CDR2 YFSETQ. The V and J ends lost 1 base and 5 bases, in that order; junction bases with no gene match: 14. This CDR3 region has 18 residues. CDR3 protein: CASSLRGPAGGLIDTQYF. The CDR3 DNA reads TGCGCCAGCAGCTTGAGGGGGCCAGCGGGAGGTCTAATAGATACGCAGTATTTT. Drawing the rest from reference TRBV5-1 and TRBJ2-3, the complete variable domain is KAGVTQTPRYLIKTRGQQVTLSCSPISGHRSVSWYQQTPGQGLQFLFEYFSETQRNKGNFPGRFSGRQFSNSRSEMNVSTLELGDSALYLCASSLRGPAGGLIDTQYFGPGTRLTVL.

V and J are TRBV25-1 and TRBJ1-1; no clear D. Germline V gene lookup returns CDR1 MGHDK and CDR2 SYGVNS. Deletions cut 7 bases from V and 1 base from J, with 4 bases between. This CDR3 spans 11 amino acids. The chain's CDR3 is CASTRNTEAFF. For the CDR3, the DNA is TGTGCCAGCACGCGGAACACTGAAGCTTTCTTT. The complete variable domain, with remaining parts taken from reference TRBV25-1 and TRBJ1-1, reads EADIYQTPRYLVIGTGKKITLECSQTMGHDKMYWYQQDPGMELHLIHYSYGVNSTEKGDLSSESTVSRIRTEHFPLTLESARPSHTSQYLCASTRNTEAFFGQGTRLTVV.

The chain combines TRBV19 with TRBJ1-2; D ambiguous. V was clipped by 1 base and J by 2 bases, with 14 bases between them. Germline assignment: CDR1 LNHDA and CDR2 SQIVND (reference sequence). The length of the CDR3 is 16 residues. The CDR3 is CASSIGHHRSNYGYTF. CDR3 in DNA: TGTGCCAGTAGTATAGGACACCACCGCTCAAACTATGGCTACACCTTC.

V usage is TRBV6-6 and J usage is TRBJ1-1; D remains ambiguous. This CDR3 comprises 13 residues. Germline V gives CDR1 MNHNY, CDR2 SVGAGI (reference sequence). V was clipped by 7 bases and J by 1 base, with 10 bases between them. The CDR3 nucleotides read TGTGCCAGCAACCCGTCAGAGAACACTGAAGCTTTCTTT. Translated: CASNPSENTEAFF.

The chain couples TRBV5-5 to TRBJ1-2; D remains unclear. V was pared by 4 bases and J by 5 bases, with 21 bases between. The V gene's germline CDR1 is SGHKS and CDR2 YYEKEE (reference sequence). CDR3 length: 16 amino acids. In DNA form, the CDR3 reads TGTGCCAGCAGCCCGATCGGGTCCGGGGATAGTTATGGCTACACCTTC. Its translation: CASSPIGSGDSYGYTF.

In the case of this clone: Other nucleotide sequences in the sample specify the same CDR3. V gene TRBV7-3 combines with J gene TRBJ2-1; 8 bases match TRBD1. The germline V gene encodes CDR1 SGHTA and CDR2 FQGTGA. V lost 2 bases to trimming and J lost 3 bases; unmatched junction nucleotides: 0. The CDR3 runs 14 residues. Written as DNA, the CDR3 is TGTGCCAGCAGCTTAGGGACAGGCTACAATGAGCAGTTCTTC. Translating it yields CASSLGTGYNEQFF.

The chain recombines TRBV18 with TRBJ1-2; 7 positions agree with TRBD1. The germline CDR1 and CDR2 sequences are KGHSH and LQKENI. This CDR3 is 16 amino acids long. The trim removed 0 bases at V and 1 base at J, leaving 5 bases unmatched. As DNA, the CDR3 is TGTGCCAGCTCACCACCGGGGACAGCCCTTAACTATGGCTACACCTTC. Protein product: CASSPPGTALNYGYTF.

The chain employs TRBV4-2 and TRBJ2-7; D not resolved. Germline values: CDR1 LGHNA, CDR2 YNFKEQ. Trimming took off 0 bases at V and 4 bases at J, with 7 bases between the two ends. This CDR3 contains 13 residues. CDR3 bases: TGTGCCAGCAGCCAAGATATCGGGTACGAGCAGTACTTC. Translation: CASSQDIGYEQYF.

This clone came up once. V is TRBV9 and J is TRBJ2-7; perhaps TRBD1 as D (6 bases). Trimming took 2 bases from V and 0 from J, leaving 12 bases between them. The CDR3 is 15 amino acids. The V gene's germline CDR1 is SGDLS and CDR2 YYNGEE. In DNA, the CDR3 is TGTGCCAGCAGCGTCAGGGGCTCCAGCTCCTACGAGCAGTACTTC. Translation: CASSVRGSSSYEQYF.

The chain recombines TRBV6-1 with TRBJ1-6; weak D call: TRBD1 (6 bases). The V and J ends lost 0 bases and 7 bases respectively, with 16 bases between them. Germline V CDR1 and CDR2: MNHNS, SASEGT. The CDR3 is 17 residues long. For the CDR3, the DNA is TGTGCCAGCAGTGAAGCGCTTTGGGTTCAGGGGAATTCACCCCTCCACTTT. Translated, it gives CASSEALWVQGNSPLHF.

The chain recombines TRBV2 with TRBJ2-7, with 10 bases matching TRBD2. The CDR3 has 14 amino acids. J was trimmed by 6 bases and V by 3 bases; bases with no gene match: 5. Germline CDR1 reads SNHLY; CDR2 reads FYNNEI. CDR3 loop: CASSDGLAGAEQYF. In nucleotides, the CDR3 is TGTGCCAGCAGTGATGGGCTAGCGGGAGCCGAGCAGTACTTC. Supplemented by reference TRBV2 and TRBJ2-7, the full variable domain reads EPEVTQTPSHQVTQMGQEVILRCVPISNHLYFYWYRQILGQKVEFLVSFYNNEISEKSEIFDDQFSVERPDGSNFTLKIRSTKLEDSAMYFCASSDGLAGAEQYFGPGTRLTVT.

The table lists this clone with a count of one. The chain employs TRBV28 and TRBJ1-2; 9 nucleotides line up with TRBD1. The V segment lost 6 bases and the J segment 8 bases; nucleotides outside the gene matches: 7. The CDR3 is made up of 13 amino acids. Per germline, CDR1 MDHEN and CDR2 SYDVKM. The CDR3, as DNA: TGTGCCAGCAGCTCAGGACAGGGGCTCGGCTACACCTTC. The encoded protein is CASSSGQGLGYTF.

The gene calls are TRBV10-1 and TRBJ2-1, with D perhaps matching TRBD1 (6 bases). CDR1 and CDR2 (germline): WNHNN, SYGVQD (reference sequence). CDR3 length equals 13 residues. Trimming cost V 4 bases and J 4 bases, with 8 bases left between them. CDR3 in DNA: TGCGCCAGCAGTGTGGACAGTTACAATGAGCAGTTCTTC. Translated: CASSVDSYNEQFF.

The rearrangement uses TRBV28 and TRBJ2-3; TRBD2 agrees at 9 bases. The J segment lost 3 bases and the V segment lost 5 bases, leaving 9 bases of the junction unmatched. This CDR3 comprises 16 residues. Germline V gene data show CDR1 as MDHEN and CDR2 as SYDVKM. The CDR3 DNA reads as TGTGCCAGCAGTATTAGCGGGAGAGGAATAACAGATACGCAGTATTTT. It specifies CASSISGRGITDTQYF.

DNA for the CDR3: TGTGCCAGTAGTATCCTAAGTGGTCATCAGCCCCAGCATTTT. Amino acid sequence: CASSILSGHQPQHF. The V and J genes are TRBV19 and TRBJ1-5, with D hard to call. The V and J ends lost 3 bases and 5 bases respectively, with 11 bases between them. The V gene's germline CDR1 is LNHDA and CDR2 SQIVND (reference sequence). CDR3 size: 14 residues.

The V and J genes are TRBV7-9 and TRBJ2-7, with a weak D call TRBD1 (6 bases). The ends were cut back, 4 bases at V and 2 bases at J, with 9 bases in the middle. This CDR3 is 13 amino acids long. The germline V gene encodes CDR1 SEHNR and CDR2 FQNEAQ (reference sequence). CDR3: CASSSDSPYEQYF. In DNA form, the CDR3 reads TGTGCCAGCAGCTCGGACAGCCCCTACGAGCAGTACTTC.

The rearrangement uses TRBV19 and TRBJ1-1; D gene uncertain. The CDR3 has 14 amino acids. V was clipped by 3 bases and J by 6 bases, with 14 bases between them. CDR1 LNHDA and CDR2 SQIVND come from the germline V gene (reference sequence). CDR3 coding DNA: TGTGCCAGTAGTATCGGGTTCTCCTCGGCTGAAGCTTTCTTT. Translating gives CASSIGFSSAEAFF.

The chain carries TRBV18 and TRBJ2-1; 9 bases are a match to TRBD2. This CDR3 has 16 amino acids. The V and J ends lost 5 bases and 4 bases, in that order; junction bases with no gene match: 9. Germline-derived CDR1 and CDR2 are KGHSH and LQKENI. This CDR3 reads CASSGRTSETYNEQFF. Here the CDR3 DNA reads TGTGCCAGCTCAGGACGGACTAGCGAAACTTACAATGAGCAGTTCTTC.

CDR3 coding DNA: TGTGCCAGTAGCCAGGGACTAGCGCCGGCGGGTGAGCAGTTCTTC. It encodes CASSQGLAPAGEQFF. The chain links TRBV19 to TRBJ2-1; 10 nucleotides align to TRBD2. This CDR3 contains 15 residues. With 6 bases clipped from V and 9 bases from J, the junction kept 11 bases outside the gene matches. CDR1 LNHDA and CDR2 SQIVND come from the germline V gene (reference sequence).